This T cell receptor (beta chain) was recorded in a study of CD8 T cells in ankylosing spondylitis. TCRdb recomputed calls from the 5' RACE reads with MiXCR, one row per CDR3 protein. The data show around 390,000 distinct CDR3 sequences, with approximately 20% seen just once and about a sixth held by the top ten. Notes on this clonotype: Its antigen is still unknown.

Overall study results and limits: Characteristic, it appeared, of ankylosing spondylitis blood was a TCR beta motif of roughly eight highly homologous variants.

The germline V gene encodes CDR1 ENHRY and CDR2 SYGVKD. This CDR3 has 15 amino acids. V lost 3 bases, J lost 0 bases, and 3 bases stayed unmatched. The chain has TRBV10-3 and TRBJ2-3, with 7 bases matching TRBD1. Source material: blood, either unsorted or a sorted T cell fraction (not recorded which). The TCR comes from a male donor with ankylosing spondylitis. The CDR3 spells CAISDPGQSTDTQYF. The CDR3 DNA reads as TGTGCCATCAGTGATCCGGGACAGAGCACAGATACGCAGTATTTT.